These 20 T cell receptor beta chains share one sample of origin, sequenced in a study of control samples from healthy donors and cancer patients (dated by TCRdb to about 2020). The library was made by the immunoSEQ multiplex PCR assay. In TCRdb, the immuneACCESS table is reduced to in-frame sequences with V and J assigned. These tables do not hold every clone; where another copy was compared, an unresolved V gene accounts for under half, and the others remain unexplained. The sample table holds 60,000 to 75,000 clones, of which approximately 89% were seen once. Around 5.1% of the sample lies in the top ten. Sequencing was performed on PBMCs. The receptors come from a man aged 60 to 75 with colorectal cancer.

The J gene is TRBJ1-2, the V gene TRBV6-2 or TRBV6-3; D not certain. Germline V gene lookup returns CDR1 MNHEY and CDR2 SVGEGT. V was trimmed by 2 bases and J by 0 bases, leaving 7 bases between them. The CDR3 consists of 14 residues. Here the CDR3 reads CASSYRAANYGYTF. CDR3 DNA sequence: TGTGCCAGCAGTTACCGGGCAGCTAACTATGGCTACACCTTC.

V is TRBV7-9 and J is TRBJ2-1; tentatively, D is TRBD1 or TRBD2 (5 bases each). Germline CDR1 reads SEHNR; CDR2 reads FQNEAQ (reference sequence). V was cut by 5 bases and J by 5 bases, with 16 bases left in between. The CDR3 has 15 residues. The CDR3 sequence is CASSTTRGVHNEQFF. DNA for the CDR3: TGTGCCAGCAGCACCACTAGAGGGGTGCACAATGAGCAGTTCTTC.

This rearrangement joins TRBV19 to TRBJ2-1, with 10 nucleotides matching TRBD2. Per germline, CDR1 LNHDA and CDR2 SQIVND (reference sequence). The CDR3 is 16 residues long. V was clipped by 4 bases and J by 3 bases; unmatched bases: 6. CDR3 protein: CASSRDSGGFYNEQFF. The CDR3 DNA reads as TGTGCCAGTAGTAGAGATAGCGGGGGGTTCTACAATGAGCAGTTCTTC.

The count of this clone is one. The V call is TRBV4-1, the J call TRBJ1-1; possible D gene TRBD1, 6 bases. This CDR3 region has 12 residues. The ends were cut back, 10 bases at V and 1 base at J, with 10 bases in the middle. The germline CDR1 and CDR2 sequences are MGHRA and YSYEKL. The CDR3 loop is CATRGGNTEAFF. CDR3 sequence (DNA): TGCGCCACCAGGGGAGGGAACACTGAAGCTTTCTTT.

This chain joins TRBV7-9 and TRBJ2-1; TRBD2 agrees at 14 bases. V lost 5 bases, J lost 2 bases, and 8 bases stayed unmatched. Germline V gene sequence: CDR1 SEHNR, CDR2 FQNEAQ (reference sequence). CDR3 length: 18 amino acids. CDR3 coding DNA: TGTGCCAGCAGCCAATCGGGACTAGCGGGGGAGGCCTACAATGAGCAGTTCTTC. Protein: CASSQSGLAGEAYNEQFF.

This clone was counted once. The chain couples TRBV10-1 to TRBJ2-1; 8 bases are a match to TRBD1. J lost 12 bases, V lost 10 bases, and 8 bases had no gene match. The CDR3 totals 11 residues. The V gene's germline CDR1 is WNHNN and CDR2 SYGVQD (reference sequence). The CDR3 DNA reads TGCGCCACCCCCGTACAGGGGGGGCAGTTCTTC. This codes for CATPVQGGQFF.

This clone came up a few times. This chain connects TRBV6-5 to TRBJ1-3; TRBD1 agrees at 7 bases. CDR1 and CDR2 from the germline V gene are MNHEY and SVGAGI. V shed 9 bases, J shed 2 bases, and the junction held 7 bases outside the gene matches. The CDR3 length is 14 residues. CDR3 residues: CASFRQGAGNTIYF. The DNA for the CDR3 is TGTGCCAGTTTCCGACAGGGTGCTGGAAACACCATATATTTT.

This chain uses TRBV10-3 with TRBJ2-3, with 8 bases matching TRBD2. CDR3 length: 16 residues. V was clipped by 9 bases and J by 0 bases; unmatched bases: 11. Germline-derived CDR1 and CDR2 are ENHRY and SYGVKD. In DNA form, the CDR3 reads TGTGCCATACAAAAACCGGGACTAGGTAGCACAGATACGCAGTATTTT. Protein product: CAIQKPGLGSTDTQYF.

This clone has only one observation. The V call is TRBV11-3, the J call TRBJ2-7; TRBD1 agrees at 9 bases. The CDR3 contains 15 residues. The germline V gene has CDR1 SGHNT and CDR2 YENEEA. The ends lost 5 bases at V and 4 bases at J; junction bases unmatched: 9. The CDR3 sequence: CASSPTSGQGYEQYF. The CDR3 DNA reads as TGTGCCAGCAGCCCTACCTCGGGACAGGGATACGAGCAGTACTTC.

V gene TRBV5-1 combines with J gene TRBJ2-7; TRBD2 might be the D (6 bases). Trimming left V 0 bases short and J 3 bases short, with 13 bases between. Germline CDR1 reads SGHRS; CDR2 reads YFSETQ. The CDR3 is 15 residues long. CDR3 loop: CASSLAMQGGYEQYF. Here the CDR3 DNA reads TGCGCCAGCAGCTTGGCGATGCAGGGAGGCTACGAGCAGTACTTC.

The V gene is TRBV29-1, the J gene TRBJ2-7, with D tentatively TRBD1 or TRBD2 (6 bases each). Germline-derived CDR1 and CDR2 are SQVTM and ANQGSEA. The CDR3 loop spans 11 amino acids. Trimming cost V 7 bases and J 7 bases, with 14 bases left between them. In nucleotides, the CDR3 is TGCAGCGGTTCGGGGGCAGGGGAGCAGTACTTC. Residues: CSGSGAGEQYF.

This chain connects TRBV6-6 to TRBJ2-7; 8 bases are a match to TRBD1. V was clipped by 6 bases and J by 0 bases; unmatched bases: 4. The CDR3 is made up of 14 amino acids. From germline, CDR1 is MNHNY and CDR2 SVGAGI (reference sequence). The CDR3, as DNA: TGTGCCAGCAGCGGACAGGGATACTCCTACGAGCAGTACTTC. Amino acid sequence: CASSGQGYSYEQYF.

The chain links TRBV4-1 to TRBJ2-3; 13 bases line up with TRBD2. The J segment lost 2 bases and the V segment lost 4 bases, leaving 9 bases of the junction unmatched. The CDR3 contains 18 residues. Looked up from germline, CDR1 is MGHRA and CDR2 is YSYEKL. CDR3: CASSLRETSGGNTDTQYF. The CDR3 coding sequence is TGCGCCAGCAGCCTCAGGGAGACTAGCGGGGGGAACACAGATACGCAGTATTTT.

This clone was counted only a few times. This chain uses TRBV30 with TRBJ2-3; perhaps TRBD2 as D (7 bases). The CDR3 has 17 amino acids. The germline V gene encodes CDR1 GTSNPN and CDR2 SVGIG (reference sequence). Deletions cut 0 bases from V and 2 bases from J, with 18 bases between. This chain's CDR3 is CAWSVQFMGGATDTQYF. CDR3 sequence (DNA): TGTGCCTGGAGTGTACAATTTATGGGGGGGGCCACAGATACGCAGTATTTT. The complete variable domain, with remaining parts taken from reference TRBV30 and TRBJ2-3, reads SQTIHQWPATLVQPVGSPLSLECTVEGTSNPNLYWYRQAAGRGLQLLFYSVGIGQISSEVPQNLSASRPQDRQFILSSKKLLLSDSGFYLCAWSVQFMGGATDTQYFGPGTRLTVL.

The chain is built from TRBV28 and TRBJ2-7; D may be TRBD1 (6 bases). The CDR3 consists of 15 residues. Germline CDR1 and CDR2: MDHEN and SYDVKM. V was trimmed by 4 bases and J by 2 bases, leaving 15 bases between them. In DNA form, the CDR3 reads TGTGCCAGCAGTTCTCCGGGACATCAACCCTACGAGCAGTACTTC. Its protein product is CASSSPGHQPYEQYF.

This chain connects TRBV19 to TRBJ1-1; weak D call: TRBD1 (5 bases). V was pared by 3 bases and J by 9 bases, with 20 bases between. Germline V gene data show CDR1 as LNHDA and CDR2 as SQIVND (reference sequence). The CDR3 consists of 15 residues. CDR3 nucleotide sequence: TGTGCCAGTAGTATTGGGGGAAGTTACGGGCCCAAAGCTTTCTTT. This codes for CASSIGGSYGPKAFF.

The V gene is TRBV19, the J gene TRBJ2-3; maybe TRBD2 (7 bases). V was trimmed by 7 bases and J by 5 bases, leaving 13 bases between them. Germline V gene sequence: CDR1 LNHDA, CDR2 SQIVND (reference sequence). CDR3 length: 13 amino acids. CDR3 in DNA: TGTGCCAGTAAGGGCGGGGGCGTAGATACGCAGTATTTT. It yields the protein CASKGGGVDTQYF.

About this clone: The junction does not match germline at one end; this may be a read error. The chain joins TRBV28 to TRBJ1-2; D possibly corresponds to TRBD1 (6 bases). Germline V CDR1 and CDR2: MDHEN, SYDVKM. This CDR3 spans 12 amino acids. CDR3 DNA sequence: TGTGCCAGCAGCTTATTGCAGGGGGGCTACACCTTC. It is translated as CASSLLQGGYTF.

As concerns this clone: Other nucleotide sequences from this sample produce the same CDR3. V is TRBV2 and J is TRBJ2-7; TRBD1 aligns across 9 bases. Germline CDR1 reads SNHLY; CDR2 reads FYNNEI. The CDR3 sequence is 16 residues long. V lost 10 bases to trimming and J lost 2 bases; unmatched junction nucleotides: 15. The CDR3 is CATSGGRDRATYEQYF. The CDR3 bases are TGTGCCACCTCCGGGGGCCGGGACAGGGCAACCTACGAGCAGTACTTC.

The chain combines TRBV30 with TRBJ1-2, with D tentatively TRBD1 (5 bases). CDR1 GTSNPN and CDR2 SVGIG come from the germline V gene (reference sequence). Trimming shortened V by 2 bases and J by 3 bases, and 13 bases separated the two germline ends. The CDR3 is 14 residues long. The CDR3 DNA reads TGTGCCTGGAGTAGGGCGCAGGGTCACTATGGCTACACCTTC. This encodes CAWSRAQGHYGYTF.